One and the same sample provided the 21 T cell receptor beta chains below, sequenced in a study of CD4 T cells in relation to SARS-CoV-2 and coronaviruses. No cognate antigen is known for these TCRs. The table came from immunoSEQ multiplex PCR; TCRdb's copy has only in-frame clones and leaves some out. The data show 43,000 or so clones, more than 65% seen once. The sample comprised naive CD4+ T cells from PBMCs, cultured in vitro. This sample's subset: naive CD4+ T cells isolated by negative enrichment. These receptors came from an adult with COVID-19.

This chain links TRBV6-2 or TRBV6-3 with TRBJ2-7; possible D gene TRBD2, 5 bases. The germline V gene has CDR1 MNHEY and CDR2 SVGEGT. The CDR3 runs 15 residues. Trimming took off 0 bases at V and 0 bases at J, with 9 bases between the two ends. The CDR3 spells CASSYSRASSYEQYF. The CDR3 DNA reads TGTGCCAGCAGTTACTCGAGGGCCAGCTCCTACGAGCAGTACTTC.

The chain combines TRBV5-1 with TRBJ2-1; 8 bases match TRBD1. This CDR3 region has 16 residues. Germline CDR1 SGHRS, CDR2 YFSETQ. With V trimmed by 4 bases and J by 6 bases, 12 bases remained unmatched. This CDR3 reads CASSPFWQGASNEQFF. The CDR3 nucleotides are TGCGCCAGCAGCCCGTTCTGGCAGGGGGCCAGCAATGAGCAGTTCTTC.

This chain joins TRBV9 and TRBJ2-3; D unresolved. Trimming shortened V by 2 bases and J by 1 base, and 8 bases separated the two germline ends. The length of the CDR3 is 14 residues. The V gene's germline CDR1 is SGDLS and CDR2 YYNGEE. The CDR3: CASSVRTRTDTQYF. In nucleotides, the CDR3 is TGTGCCAGCAGCGTTAGGACCCGCACAGATACGCAGTATTTT. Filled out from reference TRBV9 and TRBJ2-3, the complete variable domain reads DSGVTQTPKHLITATGQRVTLRCSPRSGDLSVYWYQQSLDQGLQFLIQYYNGEERAKGNILERFSAQQFPDLHSELNLSSLELGDSALYFCASSVRTRTDTQYFGPGTRLTVL.

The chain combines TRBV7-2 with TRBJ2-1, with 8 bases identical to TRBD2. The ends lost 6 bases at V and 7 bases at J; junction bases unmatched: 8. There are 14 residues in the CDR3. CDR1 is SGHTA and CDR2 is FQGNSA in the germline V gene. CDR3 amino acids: CASRRGSGTNEQFF. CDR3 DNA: TGTGCCAGCAGAAGAGGTAGCGGGACTAATGAGCAGTTCTTC.

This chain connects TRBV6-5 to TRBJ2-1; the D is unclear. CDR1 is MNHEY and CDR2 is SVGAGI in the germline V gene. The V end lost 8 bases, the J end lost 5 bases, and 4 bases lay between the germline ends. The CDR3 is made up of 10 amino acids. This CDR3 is CASGNNEQFF. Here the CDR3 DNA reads TGTGCCAGCGGGAACAATGAGCAGTTCTTC.

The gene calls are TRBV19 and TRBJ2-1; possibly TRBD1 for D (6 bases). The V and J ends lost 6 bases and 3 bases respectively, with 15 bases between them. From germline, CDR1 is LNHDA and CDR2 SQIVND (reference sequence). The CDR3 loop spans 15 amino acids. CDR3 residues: CASRSRDISYNEQFF. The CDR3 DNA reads TGTGCCAGTAGAAGCCGGGACATCAGCTACAATGAGCAGTTCTTC.

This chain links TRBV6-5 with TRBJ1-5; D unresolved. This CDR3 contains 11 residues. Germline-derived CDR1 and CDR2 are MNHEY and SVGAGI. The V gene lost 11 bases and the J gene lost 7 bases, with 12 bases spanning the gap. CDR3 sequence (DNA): TGTGCCGGGCAGGTTCTGCAGCCCCAGCATTTT. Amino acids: CAGQVLQPQHF.

CDR3 coding DNA: TGTGCCAGCAGCCAAGACCTGAGCTCCGGGGAGCTGTTTTTT. This translates into CASSQDLSSGELFF. This sequence joins TRBV14 and TRBJ2-2; D is undetermined. V lost 0 bases, J lost 6 bases, and 8 bases lay in between. The CDR3 contains 14 residues. CDR1 is SGHDN, CDR2 FVKESK, per germline.

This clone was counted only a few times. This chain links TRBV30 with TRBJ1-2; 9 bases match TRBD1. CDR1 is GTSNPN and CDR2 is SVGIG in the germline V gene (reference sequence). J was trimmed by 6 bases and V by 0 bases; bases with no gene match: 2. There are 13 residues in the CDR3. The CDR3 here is CAWSVRQGDGYTF. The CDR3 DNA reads TGTGCCTGGAGTGTCAGACAGGGGGATGGCTACACCTTC.

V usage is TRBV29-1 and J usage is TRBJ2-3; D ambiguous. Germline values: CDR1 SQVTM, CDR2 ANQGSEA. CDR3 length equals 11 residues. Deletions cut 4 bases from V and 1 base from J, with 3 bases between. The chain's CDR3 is CSVVGTDTQYF. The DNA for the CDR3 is TGCAGCGTTGTGGGCACAGATACGCAGTATTTT.

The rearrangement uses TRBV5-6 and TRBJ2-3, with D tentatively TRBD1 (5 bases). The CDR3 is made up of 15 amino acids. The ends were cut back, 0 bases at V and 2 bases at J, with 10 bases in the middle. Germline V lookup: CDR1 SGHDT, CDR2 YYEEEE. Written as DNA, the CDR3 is TGTGCCAGCAGCTTGGGGGCCGGACACACAGATACGCAGTATTTT. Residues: CASSLGAGHTDTQYF.

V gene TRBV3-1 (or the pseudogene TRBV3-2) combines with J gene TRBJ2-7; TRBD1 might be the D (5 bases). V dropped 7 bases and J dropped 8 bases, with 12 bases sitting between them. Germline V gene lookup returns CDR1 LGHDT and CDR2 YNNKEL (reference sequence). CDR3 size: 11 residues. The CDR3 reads CASTNQGKQYF. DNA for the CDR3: TGTGCCAGCACAAACCAGGGTAAGCAGTACTTC.

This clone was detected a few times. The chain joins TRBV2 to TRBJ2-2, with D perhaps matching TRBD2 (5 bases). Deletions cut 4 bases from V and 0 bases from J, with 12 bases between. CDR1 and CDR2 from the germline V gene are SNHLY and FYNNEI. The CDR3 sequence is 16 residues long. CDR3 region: CASSVAGLTNTGELFF. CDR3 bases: TGTGCCAGCAGTGTTGCGGGTCTCACGAACACCGGGGAGCTGTTTTTT.

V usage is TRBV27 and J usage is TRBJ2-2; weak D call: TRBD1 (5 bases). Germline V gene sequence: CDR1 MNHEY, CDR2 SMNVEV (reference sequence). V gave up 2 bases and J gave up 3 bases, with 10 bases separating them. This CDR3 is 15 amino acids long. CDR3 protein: CASSLEGHYTGELFF. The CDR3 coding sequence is TGTGCCAGCAGTTTAGAAGGACACTACACCGGGGAGCTGTTTTTT.

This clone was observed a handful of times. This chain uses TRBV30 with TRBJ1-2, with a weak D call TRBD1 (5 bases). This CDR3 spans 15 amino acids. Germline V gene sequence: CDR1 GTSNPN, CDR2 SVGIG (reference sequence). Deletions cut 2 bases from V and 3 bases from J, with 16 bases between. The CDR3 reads CAWSRGASADYGYTF. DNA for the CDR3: TGTGCCTGGAGTCGCGGGGCCTCGGCTGACTATGGCTACACCTTC. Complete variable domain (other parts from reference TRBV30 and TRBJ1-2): SQTIHQWPATLVQPVGSPLSLECTVEGTSNPNLYWYRQAAGRGLQLLFYSVGIGQISSEVPQNLSASRPQDRQFILSSKKLLLSDSGFYLCAWSRGASADYGYTFGSGTRLTVV.

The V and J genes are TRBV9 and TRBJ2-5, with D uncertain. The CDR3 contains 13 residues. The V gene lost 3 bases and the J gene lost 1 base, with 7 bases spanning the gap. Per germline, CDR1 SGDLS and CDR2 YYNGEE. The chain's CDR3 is CASSARAQETQYF. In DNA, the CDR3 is TGTGCCAGCAGCGCCCGGGCCCAAGAGACCCAGTACTTC.

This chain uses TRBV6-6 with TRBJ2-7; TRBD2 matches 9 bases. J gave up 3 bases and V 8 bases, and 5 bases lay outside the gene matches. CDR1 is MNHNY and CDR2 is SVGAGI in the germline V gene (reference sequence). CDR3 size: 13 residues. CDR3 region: CASGAGGFYEQYF. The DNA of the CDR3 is TGTGCCAGCGGAGCGGGAGGTTTCTACGAGCAGTACTTC.

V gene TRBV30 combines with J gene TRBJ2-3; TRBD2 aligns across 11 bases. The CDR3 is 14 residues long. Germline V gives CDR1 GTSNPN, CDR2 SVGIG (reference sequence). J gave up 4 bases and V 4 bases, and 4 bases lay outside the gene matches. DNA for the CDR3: TGTGCCTGGACTAGCGGGAGGCTTGCAGATACGCAGTATTTT. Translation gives CAWTSGRLADTQYF.

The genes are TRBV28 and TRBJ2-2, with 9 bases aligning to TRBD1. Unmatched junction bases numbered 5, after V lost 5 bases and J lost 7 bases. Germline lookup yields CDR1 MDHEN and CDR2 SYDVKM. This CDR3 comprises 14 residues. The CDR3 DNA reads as TGTGCCAGCAGTGTACAGGGGGCCGTCGGGGAGCTGTTTTTT. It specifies CASSVQGAVGELFF.

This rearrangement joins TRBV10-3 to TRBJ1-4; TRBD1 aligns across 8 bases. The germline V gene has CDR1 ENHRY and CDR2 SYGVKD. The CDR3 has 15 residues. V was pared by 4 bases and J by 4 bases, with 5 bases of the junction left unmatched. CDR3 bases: TGTGCCATCAGTGCCTCAGGGGGCCGTAATGAAAAACTGTTTTTT. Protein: CAISASGGRNEKLFF.

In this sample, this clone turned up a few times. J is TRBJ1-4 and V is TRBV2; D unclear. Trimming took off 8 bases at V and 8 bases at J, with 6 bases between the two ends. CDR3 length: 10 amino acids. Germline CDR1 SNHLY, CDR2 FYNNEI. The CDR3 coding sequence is TGTGCCAGCGGCTCAGAAAAACTGTTTTTT. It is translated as CASGSEKLFF.